The entry below gives a single T cell receptor beta chain sequence along with its context. The data were taken from a study of blood T cell repertoires in COVID-19. Study details: Specimens from acute and convalescent COVID-19 originated in the United States, Italy and Spain.

Method: immunoSEQ multiplex PCR; TCRdb's copy keeps in-frame clones and lacks some. The sample contains around 13,000 clones, roughly 85% of which appear only once. The CDR3 is 14 amino acids. Germline V gives CDR1 SGHRS, CDR2 YFSETQ. J was trimmed by 3 bases and V by 4 bases; bases with no gene match: 5. The sequencing input was peripheral blood. This chain joins TRBV5-1 and TRBJ2-5, with 8 bases lining up with TRBD2. The receptor comes from a woman aged 55-70 years with acute or convalescent COVID-19. CDR3: CASSPSGGEETQYF. CDR3 sequence (DNA): TGCGCCAGCAGCCCCTCGGGGGGGGAAGAGACCCAGTACTTC.